What follows is one TCR beta chain and its context. Its target is unknown. The PCR was carried out with 60 Vbeta primers and 13 Jbeta primers. Sequencing used immunoSEQ multiplex PCR; TCRdb keeps in-frame clones, though not all of them. The sample yields 95,000 to 150,000 clones, about 15% seen once. This entry belongs to a study of cytomegalovirus exposure and HLA in healthy donors. Study-level points and caveats: The CMV antigen specificity of three CMV-associated chains was confirmed through in vitro analysis. At a 0.05 false discovery rate, a later analysis found about 17,000 TCR beta sequences to be associated with HLA alleles.

The V gene's germline CDR1 is SGHRS and CDR2 YFSETQ. J gave up 7 bases and V 3 bases, and 6 bases lay outside the gene matches. CDR3 length: 14 amino acids. The sequence was collected from a female donor in good health and CMV-seropositive. Sequencing used PBMCs. J is TRBJ2-7 and V is TRBV5-1; 11 bases are a match to TRBD1. The CDR3 loop is CASSYGQGAGEQYF. The CDR3 coding sequence is TGCGCCAGCAGCTACGGACAGGGGGCCGGAGAGCAGTACTTC.